These 6 T cell receptor beta chains came from one sample sequenced in a study of control samples from healthy donors and cancer patients. Libraries were prepared by immunoSEQ multiplex PCR; TCRdb keeps only in-frame clonotypes and omits some of them. The table includes about 82,000 clones, approximately 94% detected once. The source material was blood. These receptors originate from a woman aged 18 to 35 in good health.

This chain joins TRBV19 and TRBJ1-1; D gene uncertain. Germline V gene sequence: CDR1 LNHDA, CDR2 SQIVND (reference sequence). With 5 bases removed from V and 4 bases from J, the gap between germline ends came to 17 bases. The length of the CDR3 is 15 residues. The CDR3: CASSPQTLDTTEAFF. Here the CDR3 DNA reads TGTGCCAGTAGTCCGCAGACTCTCGATACCACTGAAGCTTTCTTT.

The chain has TRBV18 and TRBJ2-7; 8 nucleotides line up with TRBD1. The germline CDR1 and CDR2 sequences are KGHSH and LQKENI. The length of the CDR3 is 15 residues. Losses at the gene ends were 3 bases for V and 2 bases for J; bases not matched to a gene: 6. The chain's CDR3 is CASSPRQGPTYEQYF. CDR3 coding DNA: TGTGCCAGCTCACCCCGACAGGGGCCCACCTACGAGCAGTACTTC. The whole variable domain, remainder taken from reference TRBV18 and TRBJ2-7, is NAGVMQNPRHLVRRRGQEARLRCSPMKGHSHVYWYRQLPEEGLKFMVYLQKENIIDESGMPKERFSAEFPKEGPSILRIQQVVRGDSAAYFCASSPRQGPTYEQYFGPGTRLTVT.

The chain links TRBV5-6 to TRBJ2-3, with TRBD2 matching over 7 bases. The germline V gene has CDR1 SGHDT and CDR2 YYEEEE. J gave up 4 bases and V 2 bases, and 13 bases lay outside the gene matches. The CDR3 runs to 17 residues. The CDR3 sequence: CASSFISFAGVSDTQYF. CDR3 nucleotide sequence: TGTGCCAGCAGCTTTATCTCGTTCGCGGGAGTGTCAGATACGCAGTATTTT.

The gene calls are TRBV19 and TRBJ2-1; 7 bases agree with TRBD2. The germline V gene encodes CDR1 LNHDA and CDR2 SQIVND (reference sequence). Trimming at V came to 9 bases and at J to 4 bases, leaving 6 bases not matched to a gene. The CDR3 totals 13 residues. CDR3 sequence reads: CASRAGSYNEQFF. In nucleotides, the CDR3 is TGTGCCAGCAGAGCGGGGTCGTACAATGAGCAGTTCTTC.

The rearrangement links TRBV18 to TRBJ2-7; 9 bases fit TRBD1. The germline V gene has CDR1 KGHSH and CDR2 LQKENI. The CDR3 is 12 amino acids. J lost 6 bases, V lost 6 bases, and 3 bases had no gene match. In DNA form, the CDR3 reads TGTGCCAGCTCGACGGGACAGGGCGAGCAGTACTTC. Translated: CASSTGQGEQYF.

In its sample, this clone was seen once. This chain joins TRBV27 and TRBJ2-1; 7 nucleotides align to TRBD2. From germline, CDR1 is MNHEY and CDR2 SMNVEV (reference sequence). J was trimmed by 7 bases and V by 6 bases; bases with no gene match: 9. CDR3 length: 14 amino acids. The CDR3 protein is CASRPGLTPNEQFF. The CDR3 DNA reads as TGTGCCAGCAGACCGGGACTAACCCCGAATGAGCAGTTCTTC.